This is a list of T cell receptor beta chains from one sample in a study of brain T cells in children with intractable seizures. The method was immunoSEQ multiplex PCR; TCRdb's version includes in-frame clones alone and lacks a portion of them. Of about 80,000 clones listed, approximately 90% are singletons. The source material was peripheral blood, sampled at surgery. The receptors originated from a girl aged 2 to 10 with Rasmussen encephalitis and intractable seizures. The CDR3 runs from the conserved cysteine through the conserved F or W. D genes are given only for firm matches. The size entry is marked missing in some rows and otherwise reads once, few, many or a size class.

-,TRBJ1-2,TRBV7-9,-,CASSYQGDGYTF,TGTGCCAGCAGCTACCAGGGAGACGGCTACACCTTC
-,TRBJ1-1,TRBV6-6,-,CASSYGGTNTEAFF,TGTGCCAGCAGTTACGGGGGTACGAACACTGAAGCTTTCTTT
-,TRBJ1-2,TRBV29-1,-,CSVPRPGHAMDYGYTF,TGCAGCGTTCCCCGGCCGGGACACGCGATGGACTATGGCTACACCTTC
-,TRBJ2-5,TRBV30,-,CAWSVWWEETQYF,TGTGCCTGGAGTGTGTGGTGGGAGGAGACCCAGTACTTC
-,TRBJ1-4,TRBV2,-,CASRRDPGPNEKLFF,TGTGCCAGCAGGAGGGACCCCGGTCCCAATGAAAAACTGTTTTTT
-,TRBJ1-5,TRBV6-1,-,CASSAIGARGINQPQHF,TGTGCCAGCAGTGCGATAGGGGCAAGGGGGATTAATCAGCCCCAGCATTTT
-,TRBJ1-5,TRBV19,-,CASRINAVDQPQHF,TGTGCCAGTAGGATTAATGCCGTCGATCAGCCCCAGCATTTT
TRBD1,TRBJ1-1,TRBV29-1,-,CSVATGGTEAFF,TGCAGCGTTGCAACAGGGGGCACTGAAGCTTTCTTT
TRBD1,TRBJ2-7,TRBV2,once,CASRGTGVLSSYEQYF,TGTGCCAGCAGGGGGACAGGGGTCCTCAGCTCCTACGAGCAGTACTTC
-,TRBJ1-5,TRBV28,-,CASRDGGRLYQPQHF,TGTGCCAGCAGGGATGGGGGACGATTATATCAGCCCCAGCATTTT
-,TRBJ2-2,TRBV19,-,CASSMDTGELFF,TGTGCCAGTAGTATGGACACCGGGGAGCTGTTTTTT
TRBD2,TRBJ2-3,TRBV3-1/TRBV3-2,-,CASSQGLAGGSTDTQYF,TGTGCCAGCAGCCAAGGCCTAGCGGGAGGAAGCACAGATACGCAGTATTTT
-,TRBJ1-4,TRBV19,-,CASSIRTLRGGANEKLFF,TGTGCCAGTAGTATAAGAACACTGAGAGGCGGTGCTAATGAAAAACTGTTTTTT
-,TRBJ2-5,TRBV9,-,CASSVGPLPQETQYF,TGTGCCAGCAGCGTAGGGCCTCTACCTCAAGAGACCCAGTACTTC
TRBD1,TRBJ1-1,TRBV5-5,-,CASSSKGATDTEAFF,TGTGCCAGCAGCTCGAAGGGGGCGACCGACACTGAAGCTTTCTTT
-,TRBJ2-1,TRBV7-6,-,CASTQRPRSSYNEQFF,TGTGCCAGCACCCAAAGGCCACGAAGCTCCTACAATGAGCAGTTCTTC
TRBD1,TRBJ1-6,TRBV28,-,CASSTRGINSPLHF,TGTGCCAGCAGTACCAGGGGGATAAATTCACCCCTCCACTTT
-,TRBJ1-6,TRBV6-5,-,CASRPGGIENSPLHF,TGTGCCAGCAGGCCTGGTGGAATAGAGAATTCACCCCTCCACTTT
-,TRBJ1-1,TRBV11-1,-,CASSLVTWNTEAFF,TGTGCCAGCAGCTTGGTGACTTGGAACACTGAAGCTTTCTTT
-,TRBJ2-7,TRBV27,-,CASSLWGPGQNHEQYF,TGTGCCAGCAGTTTGTGGGGCCCGGGACAAAATCACGAGCAGTACTTC
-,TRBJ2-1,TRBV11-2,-,CASSAGTTWDEQFF,TGTGCCAGCAGCGCCGGGACAACTTGGGATGAGCAGTTCTTC
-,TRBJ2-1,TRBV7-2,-,CASSLALGIGGTIATNEQFF,TGTGCCAGCAGCTTAGCCCTCGGGATAGGAGGGACAATCGCTACAAATGAGCAGTTCTTC
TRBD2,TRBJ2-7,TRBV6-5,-,CASSYSTGGPGEQYF,TGTGCCAGCAGTTACTCGACGGGAGGGCCAGGAGAGCAGTACTTC
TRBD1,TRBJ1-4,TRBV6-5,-,CASSEGQGANEKLFF,TGTGCCAGCAGCGAGGGACAGGGGGCTAATGAAAAACTGTTTTTT
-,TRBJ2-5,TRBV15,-,CATSRRTSQETQYF,TGTGCCACCAGCCGACGGACTTCCCAAGAGACCCAGTACTTC
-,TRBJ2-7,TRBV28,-,CASSLLAGEQYF,TGTGCCAGCAGTTTATTGGCAGGTGAGCAGTACTTC
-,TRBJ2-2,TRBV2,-,CASSDWGTGELFF,TGTGCCAGCAGTGATTGGGGCACCGGGGAGCTGTTTTTT
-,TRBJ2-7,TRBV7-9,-,CASSLAGAYEQYF,TGTGCCAGCAGCTTAGCCGGAGCCTACGAGCAGTACTTC
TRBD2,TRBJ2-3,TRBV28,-,CASSTRAGDGTDTQYF,TGTGCCAGCAGTACCAGAGCGGGGGACGGCACAGATACGCAGTATTTT
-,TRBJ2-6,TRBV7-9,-,CASSLEGANVLTF,TGTGCCAGCAGCTTGGAGGGGGCCAACGTCCTGACTTTC
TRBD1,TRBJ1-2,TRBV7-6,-,CASSPDDRERYGYTF,TGTGCCAGCAGCCCCGACGACAGGGAAAGATATGGCTACACCTTC
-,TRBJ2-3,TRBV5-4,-,CASSFSGEDTQYF,TGTGCCAGCAGCTTCTCGGGGGAAGATACGCAGTATTTT
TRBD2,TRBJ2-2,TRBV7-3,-,CASSPRTSGSPTGELFF,TGTGCCAGCAGCCCACGGACTAGCGGGAGCCCGACCGGGGAGCTGTTTTTT
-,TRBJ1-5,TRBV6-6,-,CASSTGYSNQPQHF,TGTGCCAGCTCTACTGGATATAGCAATCAGCCCCAGCATTTT
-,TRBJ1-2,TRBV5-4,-,CASSRLRYYGYTF,TGTGCCAGCAGCCGTCTGCGGTACTATGGCTACACCTTC
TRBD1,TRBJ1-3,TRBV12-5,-,CASGSHRQGRLAGNTIYF,TGTGCTAGTGGTTCTCACCGACAGGGTAGACTGGCTGGAAACACCATATATTTT
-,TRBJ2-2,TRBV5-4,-,CAIFSTWNTGELFF,TGTGCCATCTTCTCGACTTGGAACACCGGGGAGCTGTTTTTT
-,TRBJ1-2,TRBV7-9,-,CASTKTTGDYGYTF,TGTGCCAGCACCAAAACAACAGGAGACTATGGCTACACCTTC
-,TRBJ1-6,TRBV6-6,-,CASSSTNRDPHF,TGTGCCAGCAGTTCCACAAACAGGGACCCCCACTTT
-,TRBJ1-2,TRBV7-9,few,CASSFQGSIYGYTF,TGTGCCAGCAGCTTTCAGGGCTCCATCTATGGCTACACCTTC
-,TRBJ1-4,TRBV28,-,CASSLSVGQGGGTNEKLFF,TGTGCCAGCAGTTTATCGGTGGGCCAGGGTGGGGGGACTAATGAAAAACTGTTTTTT
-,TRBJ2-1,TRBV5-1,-,CASSSLLNEQFF,TGCGCCAGCAGCTCCCTCCTCAATGAGCAGTTCTTC
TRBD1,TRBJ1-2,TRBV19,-,CASRPGGSYGYTF,TGTGCCAGTAGGCCAGGGGGCAGCTATGGCTACACCTTC
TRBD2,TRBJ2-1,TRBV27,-,CASSFGLAGTTGYNEQFF,TGTGCCAGCAGTTTTGGACTAGCGGGAACCACAGGCTACAATGAGCAGTTCTTC
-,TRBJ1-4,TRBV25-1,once,CATRTVKGEGKLFF,TGTGCCACTCGGACAGTAAAGGGGGAGGGGAAACTGTTTTTT
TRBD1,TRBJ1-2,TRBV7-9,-,CASSLTGRGYGYTF,TGTGCCAGCAGCCTGACAGGGAGAGGCTATGGCTACACCTTC
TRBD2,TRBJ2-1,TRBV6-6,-,CASTQSGGEQFF,TGTGCCAGCACCCAAAGCGGGGGGGAGCAGTTCTTC
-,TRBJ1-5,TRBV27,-,CASSQRQGNQPQHF,TGTGCCAGCAGTCAGCGACAGGGCAATCAGCCCCAGCATTTT
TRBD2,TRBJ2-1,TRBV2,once,CASPGGRSSYNEQFF,TGTGCCAGCCCCGGGGGGAGAAGCTCCTACAATGAGCAGTTCTTC
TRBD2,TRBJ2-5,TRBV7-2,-,CASRSVSGGARETQYF,TGTGCCAGCAGATCCGTTAGCGGGGGGGCTCGAGAGACCCAGTACTTC
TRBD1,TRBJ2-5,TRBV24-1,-,CATSDWGQGGEETQYF,TGTGCCACCAGTGATTGGGGACAGGGGGGAGAGGAGACCCAGTACTTC
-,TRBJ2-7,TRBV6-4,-,CASSQEEVSEQYF,TGTGCCAGCAGCCAAGAAGAAGTTTCCGAGCAGTACTTC
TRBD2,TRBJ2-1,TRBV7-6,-,CASSEAGGLINEQFF,TGTGCCAGCAGCGAGGCGGGAGGTTTGATCAATGAGCAGTTCTTC